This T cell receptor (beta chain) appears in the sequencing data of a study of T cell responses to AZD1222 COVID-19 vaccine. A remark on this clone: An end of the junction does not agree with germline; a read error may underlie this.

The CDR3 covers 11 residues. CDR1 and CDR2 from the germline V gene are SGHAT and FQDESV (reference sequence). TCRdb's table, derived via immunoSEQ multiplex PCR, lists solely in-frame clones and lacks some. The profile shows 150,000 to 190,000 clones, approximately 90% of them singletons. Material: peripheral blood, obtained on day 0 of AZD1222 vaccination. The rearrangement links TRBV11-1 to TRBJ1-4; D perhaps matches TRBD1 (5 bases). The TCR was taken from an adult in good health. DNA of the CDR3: TGTGCCAGCAGTCAACTCCGGGACCCGCATTTT. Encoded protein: CASSQLRDPHF. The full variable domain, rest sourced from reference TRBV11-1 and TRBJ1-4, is EAEVAQSPRYKITEKSQAVAFWCDPISGHATLYWYRQILGQGPELLVQFQDESVVDDSQLPKDRFSAERLKGVDSTLKIQPAELGDSAMYLCASSQLRDPHFGSGTQLSVL.